These T cell receptor beta chains were read from a single sample in a study of OX40 agonist ivuxolimab in advanced cancers. Sequenced by immunoSEQ multiplex PCR; TCRdb stores in-frame clones only, minus some. The table includes about 69,000 clones, around 87% detected once. This material consisted of CD4+ or CD8+ T cells sorted from blood, taken in a trial of the OX40 agonist ivuxolimab. The receptors were gathered from an adult with an advanced solid tumor such as melanoma, head and neck, liver or kidney cancer. The CDR3 runs from the conserved cysteine through the conserved F or W. A D gene is named only where the DNA matches it firmly. The listing skips clone size in some rows; elsewhere it reads once, few, many or a size class.

V	J	D	size	DNA	CDR3
TRBV5-1	TRBJ2-1	TRBD1	.	TGCGCCAGCAGCACCCCGGGACAGGGCTACAATGAGCAGTTCTTC	CASSTPGQGYNEQFF
TRBV7-6	TRBJ2-2	.	.	TGTGCCAGCAGCTTAGTCTGGGCAGAACGATCGAACACCGGGGAGCTGTTTTTT	CASSLVWAERSNTGELFF
TRBV6-4	TRBJ2-7	.	.	TGTGGCGCACGGGAACATTGCTACGAGCAGTACTTC	CGAREHCYEQYF
TRBV5-6	TRBJ2-3	.	.	TGTGCCAGCAGCTTAGGCGGTATCACAGATACGCAGTATTTT	CASSLGGITDTQYF
TRBV5-6	TRBJ1-2	.	.	TGTGCCAGCAGCCTCGACAGGAACTATGGCTACACCTTC	CASSLDRNYGYTF
TRBV7-8	TRBJ2-1	.	.	TGTGCCAGCAGCTTAGTGGTCTTCTCCTACAATGAGCAGTTCTTC	CASSLVVFSYNEQFF
TRBV11-2	TRBJ2-2	TRBD1	.	TGTGCCAGCAGCTTGGGACAGTGGGACACCGGGGAGCTGTTTTTT	CASSLGQWDTGELFF
TRBV7-2	TRBJ2-7	.	.	TGTGCCAGCAGCTTAATAGAGGGTTCCTACGAGCAGTACTTC	CASSLIEGSYEQYF
TRBV27	TRBJ2-7	TRBD2	.	TGTGCCAGCAGGGTTACTGGACTAGCGGGGGAGCAGTACTTC	CASRVTGLAGEQYF
TRBV27	TRBJ1-1	.	.	TGTGCCAGCAGTCCCTTTTTAGGGGGGGACACTGAAGCTTTCTTT	CASSPFLGGDTEAFF
TRBV9	TRBJ2-1	TRBD2	.	TGTGCCAGCAGCGTAGTTGCAGCCACCGGGAGGAATGAGCAGTTCTTC	CASSVVAATGRNEQFF
TRBV5-4	TRBJ1-1	.	.	TGTGCCAGCAGCTTTTTGGGGGGGGGCACTGAAGCTTTCTTT	CASSFLGGGTEAFF
TRBV6-4	TRBJ2-3	.	.	TGTGCCAGCAGTGAGGGGGACGAGACAGATACGCAGTATTTT	CASSEGDETDTQYF
TRBV9	TRBJ2-7	.	.	TGTGCCAGCAGCCCTGTTGCGGTAAGAGCCTACGAGCAGTACTTC	CASSPVAVRAYEQYF
TRBV30	TRBJ1-5	.	once	TGTGCCTGGAGTGTAAACGGGATCTCGTACCCTAGCAATCAGCCCCAGCATTTT	CAWSVNGISYPSNQPQHF
TRBV30	TRBJ2-1	.	.	TGTGCCTGGAGTTCCAGCGTCAATGAGCAGTTCTTC	CAWSSSVNEQFF
TRBV5-1	TRBJ1-1	.	.	TGCGCCAGCAGCTTGGACAGTGGGGGGGCTGAAGCTTTCTTT	CASSLDSGGAEAFF
TRBV28	TRBJ1-3	.	.	TGTGCCAGCGGTGGGTTCCGCTCTGGAAACACCATATATTTT	CASGGFRSGNTIYF
TRBV7-8	TRBJ2-7	.	.	TGTGCCAGCAGCTTAATACTGAGACTAGAGTCTTACGAGCAGTACTTC	CASSLILRLESYEQYF
TRBV4-1	TRBJ1-2	TRBD1	.	TGCGCCAGCAGCCTCACCGGACAGGGTATTATCGAGGGCTACACCTTC	CASSLTGQGIIEGYTF
TRBV7-2	TRBJ2-5	.	.	TGTGCCAGCAGCTTAGCGGGTCCGGCCCGAGAGACCCAGTACTTC	CASSLAGPARETQYF
TRBV6-5	TRBJ1-1	.	.	TGTGCCAGCAGTTACGCCAGGGGAAACACTGAAGCTTTCTTT	CASSYARGNTEAFF
TRBV27	TRBJ1-2	TRBD1	.	TGTGCCAGCAGTAACACTGCCCTAGGGGGCAGCCCTAACTATGGCTACACCTTC	CASSNTALGGSPNYGYTF
TRBV11-2	TRBJ1-3	.	.	TGTGCCAGCAGTGGATCCGAGGGGTCCGGAAACACCATATATTTT	CASSGSEGSGNTIYF
TRBV27	TRBJ2-7	TRBD1	.	TGTGCCAGCAGTTTCTCAGGGGGTCCCTACGAGCAGTACTTC	CASSFSGGPYEQYF
TRBV27	TRBJ2-7	.	.	TGTGCCAGCAGCCCCGGGGGCTACTCCCCGCGGGGATACGAGCAGTACTTC	CASSPGGYSPRGYEQYF
TRBV29-1	TRBJ2-2	.	.	TGCAGCGCCCCGGGACCGCCGAACACCGGGGAGCTGTTTTTT	CSAPGPPNTGELFF
TRBV29-1	TRBJ1-1	.	.	TGCAGCGTTCGTAGTTTCACTGAAGCTTTCTTT	CSVRSFTEAFF
TRBV13	TRBJ1-4	.	.	TGTGCCAGCAGCTCCACGTATGCAACTAATGAAAAACTGTTTTTT	CASSSTYATNEKLFF
TRBV5-6	TRBJ2-2	.	.	TGTGCCAGCAGTCTCCGAGGGGGAGCTCTTACCGGGGAGCTGTTTTTT	CASSLRGGALTGELFF
TRBV9	TRBJ2-3	.	once	TGTGCCAGCAGCGTAGAGGCGGGATACACAGATACGCAGTATTTT	CASSVEAGYTDTQYF
TRBV9	TRBJ1-1	.	medium-sized	TGTGCCAGCAGCGTAGCAGGGGCTGAAGCTTTCTTT	CASSVAGAEAFF
TRBV5-6	TRBJ2-5	TRBD2	.	TGTGCCAGCAGCTTGAAGGCTAGCGGGGGGGCGCGGGGAGAGACCCAGTACTTC	CASSLKASGGARGETQYF
TRBV7-9	TRBJ1-6	.	.	TGTGCCAGCAGCTTAGTGGCTGGGTTCCCACCCCTCCACTTT	CASSLVAGFPPLHF
TRBV27	TRBJ2-1	TRBD1	.	TGTGCCAGCAGGGCGGGACAGGGAGTCGGCAATGAGCAGTTCTTC	CASRAGQGVGNEQFF
TRBV19	TRBJ2-5	.	.	TGTGCCAGTAGTTGGCCAGGGGACCACCAAGAGACCCAGTACTTC	CASSWPGDHQETQYF
TRBV4-2	TRBJ2-6	.	.	TGTGCCAGCAGCATATCTGGGGCCAACGTCCTGACTTTC	CASSISGANVLTF
TRBV19	TRBJ2-1	.	.	TGTGCCAGTAGTATATGGGGAAGGGGTTACAATGAGCAGTTCTTC	CASSIWGRGYNEQFF
TRBV10-3	TRBJ2-6	.	.	TGTGCCATCAGTGAAGGGGGGACTGGGGCCAACGTCCTGACTTTC	CAISEGGTGANVLTF
TRBV5-6	TRBJ2-7	.	.	TGTGCCAGCAGTTTTAGCTACGAGCAGTACTTC	CASSFSYEQYF
TRBV27	TRBJ2-1	TRBD1	.	TGTGCCAGCAACGACTTACCGGGACAGGGTCCTGTTGGGAACAATGAGCAGTTCTTC	CASNDLPGQGPVGNNEQFF
TRBV6-5	TRBJ2-7	TRBD1	.	TGTGCCAGCAGTTACCAGAGGACAGGGGACGAGCAGTACTTC	CASSYQRTGDEQYF
TRBV19	TRBJ1-2	.	once	TGTGCCAGTAGTATTGGGATTGCCTATGGCTACACCTTC	CASSIGIAYGYTF
TRBV7-9	TRBJ2-7	.	.	TGTGCCAGCAGCTCAATCGGGCTGGCCTACGAGCAGTACTTC	CASSSIGLAYEQYF
TRBV11-3	TRBJ2-1	TRBD2	once	TGTGCCAGCAGCCCGAGACTAGCGGGAGGGCATGAGCAGTTCTTC	CASSPRLAGGHEQFF
TRBV6-1	TRBJ2-2	.	.	TGTGCCAGCAGTGAATCTACTACGCCGAACACCGGGGAGCTGTTTTTT	CASSESTTPNTGELFF
TRBV29-1	TRBJ1-1	.	.	TGCAGCGTTGAACTTTTTTTGAGGGGCGATTGGACTGAAGCTTTCTTT	CSVELFLRGDWTEAFF
TRBV10-3	TRBJ1-2	TRBD1	.	TGTGCCATCAGTGAGCTGGGACAGGGGGACTATGGCTACACCTTC	CAISELGQGDYGYTF
TRBV27	TRBJ2-2	.	.	TGTGCCAGCAGTTTTTACAGACCGACGAACACCGGGGAGCTGTTTTTT	CASSFYRPTNTGELFF
TRBV6-1	TRBJ1-2	.	.	TGTGCCAGCAGTGAAAGCACGACTCGGGGCGATGGCTACACCTTC	CASSESTTRGDGYTF
TRBV5-6	TRBJ2-1	.	.	TGTGCCAGCAGCTTAGGGAATGAGCAGTTCTTC	CASSLGNEQFF
TRBV9	TRBJ2-1	.	.	TGTGCCAGCAGCGCCTCACCAGGGTCTCTTGACCCGTATGAGCAGTTCTTC	CASSASPGSLDPYEQFF
TRBV7-9	TRBJ1-4	.	once	TGTGCCAGCAGCCCCGGTGTTGGAACTAATGAAAAACTGTTTTTT	CASSPGVGTNEKLFF
TRBV2	TRBJ1-2	TRBD1	.	TGTGCCAGCAGTGAAAAAACAGGGGGTGGTGGCTACACCTTC	CASSEKTGGGGYTF
TRBV13	TRBJ1-1	.	few	TGTGCCAGCAGCCCCGGACGCAACACTGAAGCTTTCTTT	CASSPGRNTEAFF
TRBV9	TRBJ2-1	TRBD2	.	TGTGCCAGCAGACCGGGACTAGCGGCTTACAATGAGCAGTTCTTC	CASRPGLAAYNEQFF
TRBV13	TRBJ1-4	.	.	TGTGCCAGCACCTCCACTGAGGGGAAACTGTTTTTT	CASTSTEGKLFF